The 13 T cell receptor beta chains listed next were all sequenced from one sample in a study of cytomegalovirus exposure and HLA in healthy donors (dated by TCRdb to about 2017). Preparation of the library involved the immunoSEQ multiplex PCR assay. A mixture of 60 forward primers for TCR Vbeta segments and 13 reverse primers for TCR Jbeta segments was used in the multiplex PCR. TCRdb mirrors the immuneACCESS table, restricted to in-frame sequences. Some clones are absent from its copies; in checked studies, under half trace to an unresolved V gene, and the reason for the others is unknown. The table for this sample lists roughly 250,000 clones; almost 85% of them were counted only once. The top ten clonotypes cover about 2% of the sample. Sequenced sample: PBMCs. The receptor source for this set is a woman aged 40 to 50 in good health and CMV-seropositive.

This rearrangement joins TRBV7-8 to TRBJ1-1; 11 bases align to TRBD1. The CDR3 covers 15 residues. Germline CDR1 and CDR2: SGHVS and FQNEAQ. The trim removed 4 bases at V and 2 bases at J, leaving 3 bases unmatched. The CDR3 nucleotides are TGTGCCAGCAGCTCCCGGACAGGGGGCAACACTGAAGCTTTCTTT. Residues: CASSSRTGGNTEAFF. The variable domain in full, with the rest retrieved from reference TRBV7-8 and TRBJ1-1, is GAGVSQSPRYKVAKRGQDVALRCDPISGHVSLFWYQQALGQGPEFLTYFQNEAQLDKSGLPSDRFFAERPEGSVSTLKIQRTQQEDSAVYLCASSSRTGGNTEAFFGQGTRLTVV.

This clone has more than one count but fewer than ten. The chain recombines TRBV7-8 with TRBJ2-7; D is perhaps TRBD2 (5 bases). V was pared by 1 base and J by 5 bases, with 12 bases between. Germline V CDR1 and CDR2: SGHVS, FQNEAQ. This CDR3 region has 14 residues. The CDR3 coding sequence is TGTGCCAGCAGCTTAGTGGGAGTGGCTCACGAGCAGTACTTC. Its protein is CASSLVGVAHEQYF.

The rearrangement links TRBV4-1 to TRBJ2-7; unclear D gene. The germline V and J ends were trimmed by 1 base and 1 base, with 8 bases remaining between them. The CDR3 has 14 residues. From germline, CDR1 is MGHRA and CDR2 YSYEKL. The CDR3 DNA sequence: TGCGCCAGCAGCCAAGCAGATCAATCCTACGAGCAGTACTTC. Amino acid sequence: CASSQADQSYEQYF.

The chain recombines TRBV5-6 with TRBJ2-5; D is perhaps TRBD2 (7 bases). This CDR3 has 14 amino acids. V dropped 7 bases and J dropped 0 bases, with 13 bases sitting between them. Germline CDR1 reads SGHDT; CDR2 reads YYEEEE. The CDR3 is CASRRGGYQETQYF. Written as DNA, the CDR3 is TGTGCCAGCCGAAGGGGGGGGTACCAAGAGACCCAGTACTTC.

The J gene is TRBJ1-1, the V gene TRBV5-1; no definite D call. Germline loops: CDR1 SGHRS, CDR2 YFSETQ. The CDR3 has 11 residues. The V end lost 4 bases, the J end lost 5 bases, and 6 bases lay between the germline ends. CDR3 in amino acids: CASSPGTEAFF. The CDR3 DNA reads TGCGCCAGCAGCCCGGGGACTGAAGCTTTCTTT. Looking up the rest from reference TRBV5-1 and TRBJ1-1 gives the full variable domain: KAGVTQTPRYLIKTRGQQVTLSCSPISGHRSVSWYQQTPGQGLQFLFEYFSETQRNKGNFPGRFSGRQFSNSRSEMNVSTLELGDSALYLCASSPGTEAFFGQGTRLTVV.

V usage is TRBV19 and J usage is TRBJ1-4; D is perhaps TRBD1 (5 bases). This CDR3 region has 15 residues. Germline lookup yields CDR1 LNHDA and CDR2 SQIVND (reference sequence). V lost 3 bases to trimming and J lost 7 bases, with 15 bases between them. The CDR3 DNA follows: TGTGCCAGTAGTATGGGGACGCTGGAGGGTGAAAAACTGTTTTTT. Its protein is CASSMGTLEGEKLFF.

The chain carries TRBV23-1 and TRBJ2-7; 8 bases agree with TRBD1. TRBV23-1 is marked as an open reading frame, function uncertain. V lost 3 bases to trimming and J lost 3 bases; unmatched junction nucleotides: 7. This CDR3 has 15 residues. The CDR3, as DNA: TGCGCCAGCAGTCATCCGGACAGGGTTATCTACGAGCAGTACTTC. The encoded protein is CASSHPDRVIYEQYF.

On this clone: Its ends do not fully match the called genes, so a read error is possible. This sequence joins TRBV5-8 and TRBJ2-4, with 10 bases lining up with TRBD1. This CDR3 comprises 10 residues. The germline V gene has CDR1 SGHTS and CDR2 YDEGEE. The CDR3 DNA reads as TGTGCCAGCAGCAGGGGACAGGGGTTATTC. Translating gives CASSRGQGLF.

This clone showed up just once. The V gene is TRBV30, the J gene TRBJ2-5, with D possibly TRBD2 on 5 matching bases. V was shortened by 3 bases and J by 5 bases, with 16 bases between the two germline ends. CDR1 is GTSNPN, CDR2 SVGIG, per germline (reference sequence). This CDR3 region has 14 residues. The CDR3 sequence is CAWREEIAHETQYF. CDR3 DNA: TGTGCCTGGAGGGAGGAAATCGCCCATGAGACCCAGTACTTC.

J is TRBJ1-1 and V is TRBV6-5, with D maybe TRBD1 (5 bases). CDR3 size: 15 residues. Germline CDR1 MNHEY, CDR2 SVGAGI. Trimming stripped 5 bases from V and 1 base from J, with 14 bases between. CDR3: CASSIQVSGNTEAFF. In nucleotides, the CDR3 is TGTGCCAGCAGTATACAGGTCTCTGGGAACACTGAAGCTTTCTTT.

The rearrangement joins TRBV10-3 to TRBJ2-5; D is perhaps TRBD2 (6 bases). V was shortened by 4 bases and J by 11 bases, with 20 bases between the two germline ends. From germline, CDR1 is ENHRY and CDR2 SYGVKD. The CDR3 sequence is 14 residues long. Here the CDR3 reads CAISVGEAVGEQYF. CDR3 nucleotides: TGTGCCATCAGTGTGGGGGAGGCCGTGGGGGAGCAGTACTTC.

V is TRBV4-2 and J is TRBJ2-4; 7 positions agree with TRBD1. The CDR3 is made up of 16 amino acids. J lost 8 bases, V lost 0 bases, and 10 bases had no gene match. Germline assignment: CDR1 LGHNA and CDR2 YNFKEQ. In nucleotides, the CDR3 is TGTGCCAGCAGCCAAGATTCCCACAGGGGATTGGACATTCAGTACTTC. Translation: CASSQDSHRGLDIQYF.

This clone has a handful of counts. The genes are TRBV30 and TRBJ1-5; D not resolved. Germline V gene data show CDR1 as GTSNPN and CDR2 as SVGIG (reference sequence). The germline V and J ends were trimmed by 1 base and 6 bases, with 22 bases remaining between them. There are 17 residues in the CDR3. The CDR3 reads CAWSAKTGFGIGQPQHF. The CDR3 coding sequence is TGTGCCTGGAGTGCAAAAACCGGGTTCGGGATCGGTCAGCCCCAGCATTTT.